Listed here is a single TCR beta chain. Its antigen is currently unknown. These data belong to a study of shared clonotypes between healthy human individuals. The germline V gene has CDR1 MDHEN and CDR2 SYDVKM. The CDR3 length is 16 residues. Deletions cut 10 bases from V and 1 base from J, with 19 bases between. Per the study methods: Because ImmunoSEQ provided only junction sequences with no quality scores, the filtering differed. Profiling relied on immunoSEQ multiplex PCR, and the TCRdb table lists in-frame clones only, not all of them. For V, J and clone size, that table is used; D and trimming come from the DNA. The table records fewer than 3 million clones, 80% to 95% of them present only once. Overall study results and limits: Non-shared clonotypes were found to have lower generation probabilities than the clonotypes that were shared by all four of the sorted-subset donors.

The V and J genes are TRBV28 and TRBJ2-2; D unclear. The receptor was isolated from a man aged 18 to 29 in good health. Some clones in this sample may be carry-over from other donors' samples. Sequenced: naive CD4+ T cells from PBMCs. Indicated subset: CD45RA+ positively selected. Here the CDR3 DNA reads TGTGCCATCCAACCCGTCACTACACAGAACACCGGGGAGCTGTTTTTT. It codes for CAIQPVTTQNTGELFF.